This TCR beta chain was obtained from a study of cytomegalovirus exposure and HLA in healthy donors. A few counts support this clone. Antigen unknown. A multiplex PCR was run with 60 Vbeta primers and 13 Jbeta primers. This table comes from immunoSEQ multiplex PCR, and its TCRdb copy is limited to in-frame clones, with some not included. Of about 140,000 clones listed, around 70% were seen once; the top ten hold approximately 2%. Study-level results: It was only CMV serostatus that was available as immune exposure information.

Deletions cut 9 bases from V and 2 bases from J, with 17 bases between. Germline values: CDR1 WSHSY, CDR2 SAAADI. This CDR3 has 15 residues. V gene TRBV10-2 combines with J gene TRBJ1-5; TRBD1 is a possible D gene (6 bases). The origin of this receptor is a man aged 40-49 years in good health and CMV-seronegative. Material: PBMCs. CDR3 DNA sequence: TGCGCCAGTAAGAACCAGGGGTTCGGCAATCAGCCCCAGCATTTT. Amino acids: CASKNQGFGNQPQHF.